What follows describes a single T cell receptor (beta chain). Its specificity is not known. The protocol was immunoSEQ multiplex PCR, while the TCRdb copy is restricted to in-frame clones and leaves out a portion. Of over 15,000 clones in the sample, 70% to 80% were seen once. The data belong to a study of tumor-infiltrating lymphocytes in localized non-small cell lung cancer. Turning to the study itself: Several tumor histologies, both smoking statuses, and some post-neoadjuvant chemotherapy samples were included. Tumor tissue and non-adjacent uninvolved lung came from each patient.

Study-wide results and limits: Different pieces of the same tissue went to different assays, confounding technical variation with intratumor heterogeneity.

The sample was lung tumor tissue. This TCR was sampled from a human donor with non-small cell lung cancer.

The CDR3 protein is CASSQGTGWYEQYF. In DNA, the CDR3 is TGCGCCAGCAGCCAAGGGACAGGGTGGTACGAGCAGTACTTC. This chain joins TRBV4-1 and TRBJ2-7; 8 nucleotides agree with TRBD1. The germline V gene encodes CDR1 MGHRA and CDR2 YSYEKL. The CDR3 has 14 amino acids. The ends lost 1 base at V and 4 bases at J; junction bases unmatched: 3.